This record looks at one TCR beta chain sequence and its context. The sample originates from a study of technical replicates of blood from several donors. Produced via immunoSEQ multiplex PCR; TCRdb's table is partial and in-frame only. The table has about 85,000 clones, less than 95% seen once. Germline CDR1 reads MNHEY; CDR2 reads SMNVEV (reference sequence). V trimming: 3 bases; J trimming: 2 bases; junction bases outside the gene matches: 8. CDR3 length: 18 amino acids. The origin of this receptor is a human donor in good health. J is TRBJ2-7 and V is TRBV27; 15 nucleotides agree with TRBD2. Sequencing was done on a sample of T cells isolated from PBMCs. CDR3 DNA sequence: TGTGCCAGCAGTTTTTTTCCCAGGACTAGCGGGGGGGCCTACGAGCAGTACTTC. Protein: CASSFFPRTSGGAYEQYF.